The rows below give T cell receptor beta chains drawn from one sample of a study of shared clonotypes between healthy human individuals. Sequencing was performed with immunoSEQ multiplex PCR; in TCRdb, only in-frame clones are kept and a portion is missing. The data hold 2 million to 2.5 million clones, with 90% to 96% observed a single time. Input material: naive CD4+ T cells sorted from blood. These TCRs come from a man younger than 35 in good health. CDR3s include the opening cysteine and the closing phenylalanine or tryptophan. D genes are given only for firm matches.

CDR3nt: TGTGCCAGCAGCGCGGGGACTGGTATTAGCAATCAGCCCCAGCATTTT; CDR3aa: CASSAGTGISNQPQHF; j_gene: TRBJ1-5; d_gene: -; v_gene: TRBV9
CDR3nt: TGTGCCAGCAGCTGGACAGGGCAGACCCTGAACACTGAAGCTTTCTTT; CDR3aa: CASSWTGQTLNTEAFF; j_gene: TRBJ1-1; d_gene: TRBD1; v_gene: TRBV5-6
CDR3nt: TGTGCCAGCAGTTTGAAGACAGCTTATGGCTACACCTTC; CDR3aa: CASSLKTAYGYTF; j_gene: TRBJ1-2; d_gene: -; v_gene: TRBV28
CDR3nt: TGTGCCAGCAGCCAGGCAGGAGGACCCAACTACGAGCAGTACTTC; CDR3aa: CASSQAGGPNYEQYF; j_gene: TRBJ2-7; d_gene: -; v_gene: TRBV5-4
CDR3nt: TGTGCCAGCAGCACTCGCCGGAAAGCTGGAAACACCATATATTTT; CDR3aa: CASSTRRKAGNTIYF; j_gene: TRBJ1-3; d_gene: -; v_gene: TRBV7-9
CDR3nt: TGTGCCAGCAGCTTTCCAGGGACGAACACTGAAGCTTTCTTT; CDR3aa: CASSFPGTNTEAFF; j_gene: TRBJ1-1; d_gene: -; v_gene: TRBV5-6
CDR3nt: TGTGCCAGCAGTGAGGCAGGGGGCCGTCGTAGACAGCCCCAGCATTTT; CDR3aa: CASSEAGGRRRQPQHF; j_gene: TRBJ1-5; d_gene: TRBD1; v_gene: TRBV28
CDR3nt: TGTGCCACCAGAACTAGCGGTAGCACAGATACGCAGTATTTT; CDR3aa: CATRTSGSTDTQYF; j_gene: TRBJ2-3; d_gene: TRBD2; v_gene: TRBV28
CDR3nt: TGTGCCAGCAGCTTAGGGACTAGCCCTGACTACGAGCAGTACTTC; CDR3aa: CASSLGTSPDYEQYF; j_gene: TRBJ2-7; d_gene: TRBD2; v_gene: TRBV7-8
CDR3nt: TGCGCCAGCAGCAAAGGACTAGCGGGAGTGGGCGAGCAGTACTTC; CDR3aa: CASSKGLAGVGEQYF; j_gene: TRBJ2-7; d_gene: TRBD2; v_gene: TRBV4-1
CDR3nt: TGTGCCAGCTCACCACCGCTCCTCTCTAATGAAAAACTGTTTTTT; CDR3aa: CASSPPLLSNEKLFF; j_gene: TRBJ1-4; d_gene: -; v_gene: TRBV18
CDR3nt: TGTGCCAGCAGTTTTAGCCCCCACGGTGGAAGTGAAAAACTGTTTTTT; CDR3aa: CASSFSPHGGSEKLFF; j_gene: TRBJ1-4; d_gene: -; v_gene: TRBV28